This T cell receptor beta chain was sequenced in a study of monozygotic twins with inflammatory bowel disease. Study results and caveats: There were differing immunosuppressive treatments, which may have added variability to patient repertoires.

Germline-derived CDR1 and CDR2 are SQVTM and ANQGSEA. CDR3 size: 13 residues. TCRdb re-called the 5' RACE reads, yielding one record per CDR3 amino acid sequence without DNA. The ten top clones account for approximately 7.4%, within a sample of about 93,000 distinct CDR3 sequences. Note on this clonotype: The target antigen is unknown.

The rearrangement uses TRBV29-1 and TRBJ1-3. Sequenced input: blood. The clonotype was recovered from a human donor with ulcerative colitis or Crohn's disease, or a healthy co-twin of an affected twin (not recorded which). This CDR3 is CSVRTGSGNTIYF.